This T cell receptor (beta chain) was sequenced during a study of response to subunit inactivated influenza vaccine. TCRdb processed the RT-PCR reads anew with MiXCR; each CDR3 protein has one entry. The sample consists of 700,000 to 800,000 distinct CDR3 sequences, roughly 20% of them appearing once. Trimming took 4 bases from V and 5 from J, leaving 12 bases between them. Germline V lookup: CDR1 LGHNA, CDR2 YSLEER. CDR3 length equals 14 residues. The sequenced sample was PBMCs from blood, obtained 5 days after vaccination. This chain connects TRBV4-3 to TRBJ1-5; D ambiguous. The TCR comes from a man aged 45-65 years who received an inactivated influenza vaccine. CDR3 coding DNA: TGCGCCAGCAGCCGAAATGCCGGAGATCAGCCCCAGCATTTT. This translates into CASSRNAGDQPQHF.